This TCR beta chain was documented in a study of blood T cell repertoires in COVID-19. Sequencing was performed with immunoSEQ multiplex PCR; in TCRdb, only in-frame clones are kept and a portion is missing. Among 190,000 or so clones listed, 89% were seen once. Germline-derived CDR1 and CDR2 are MNHEY and SVGAGI. V lost 0 bases and J 4 bases, leaving 9 bases between the germline ends. The CDR3 runs to 14 residues. Sequencing was done on a sample of peripheral blood. This TCR was recovered from a man aged 35 to 55 with acute or convalescent COVID-19. The chain joins TRBV6-5 to TRBJ1-1; possible D gene TRBD1, 6 bases. The CDR3 coding sequence is TGTGCCAGCAGTTACTCACGGGGGGCCACTGAAGCTTTCTTT. Protein: CASSYSRGATEAFF.